The 10 T cell receptor beta chains presented below share a single source sample, sequenced in a study of cytomegalovirus exposure and HLA in healthy donors. Profiled with immunoSEQ multiplex PCR; TCRdb holds only in-frame clones, not every one. The repertoire has around 300,000 clones, 80% to 90% of them found once; the top ten carry around 1%. The sample was PBMCs. Every receptor here comes from a woman aged 18-35 years in good health and CMV-seronegative.

This chain links TRBV5-1 with TRBJ2-1; weak D call: TRBD2 (6 bases). CDR1 is SGHRS, CDR2 YFSETQ, per germline. CDR3 length: 16 amino acids. V lost 4 bases to trimming and J lost 1 base, with 15 bases between them. The CDR3: CASSRLDGGSYNEQFF. CDR3 in DNA: TGCGCCAGCAGCCGTTTAGACGGAGGGTCCTACAATGAGCAGTTCTTC.

V and J are TRBV4-3 and TRBJ2-7; D unresolved. Germline lookup yields CDR1 LGHNA and CDR2 YSLEER. V shed 0 bases and J shed 0 bases, with 15 bases lying between them. CDR3 length: 17 residues. The CDR3 DNA reads TGCGCCAGCAGCCAAGATCGCGTAGCCCTGAGCTCCTACGAGCAGTACTTC. This codes for CASSQDRVALSSYEQYF.

This clone showed up just once. The sample holds other DNA sequences that translate to the same CDR3. The chain links TRBV7-9 to TRBJ1-2; D may be TRBD1 (6 bases). Germline V gene sequence: CDR1 SEHNR, CDR2 FQNEAQ (reference sequence). This CDR3 has 12 residues. The V and J ends lost 4 bases and 4 bases respectively, with 7 bases between them. The CDR3 DNA reads TGTGCCAGCAGCTCGGACAGCTATGGCTACACCTTC. Residues: CASSSDSYGYTF.

V usage is TRBV7-3 and J usage is TRBJ2-3; 14 positions match TRBD2. CDR1 SGHTA and CDR2 FQGTGA come from the germline V gene. This CDR3 comprises 20 residues. V gave up 5 bases and J gave up 0 bases; unmatched junction bases: 13. CDR3 in amino acids: CASSQVLPGLAGASTDTQYF. The CDR3 nucleotides read TGTGCCAGCAGCCAGGTCCTTCCGGGACTAGCGGGGGCAAGCACAGATACGCAGTATTTT.

The V call is TRBV5-1, the J call TRBJ1-2; 10 bases map to TRBD1. Per germline, CDR1 SGHRS and CDR2 YFSETQ. Trimming took 4 bases from V and 7 from J; bases not matched to a gene: 16. The length of the CDR3 is 17 residues. The DNA for the CDR3 is TGCGCCAGCAGCCTTTACCTACCTCGGACAGGGGGAAGTGGCTACACCTTC. Translation: CASSLYLPRTGGSGYTF. Combining the CDR3 with reference TRBV5-1 and TRBJ1-2 gives the whole variable domain KAGVTQTPRYLIKTRGQQVTLSCSPISGHRSVSWYQQTPGQGLQFLFEYFSETQRNKGNFPGRFSGRQFSNSRSEMNVSTLELGDSALYLCASSLYLPRTGGSGYTFGSGTRLTVV.

The rearrangement uses TRBV7-2 and TRBJ1-3; D ambiguous. Trimming stripped 9 bases from V and 5 bases from J, with 17 bases between. This CDR3 contains 14 residues. CDR1 and CDR2 from the germline V gene are SGHTA and FQGNSA. The CDR3 DNA reads as TGTGCCAGTAGGGCGGACTCCCGTCGAAACACCATATATTTT. Its protein product is CASRADSRRNTIYF.

The rearrangement links TRBV5-1 to TRBJ1-2; 10 nucleotides agree with TRBD1. There are 14 residues in the CDR3. In germline, CDR1 is SGHRS, CDR2 YFSETQ. V lost 4 bases, J lost 6 bases, and 6 bases stayed unmatched. CDR3 protein: CASSPTGTGDGYTF. The CDR3 DNA reads TGCGCCAGCAGCCCCACCGGGACAGGGGATGGCTACACCTTC.

This sequence joins TRBV5-1 and TRBJ2-7; tentative D call: TRBD2 (6 bases). The V end lost 3 bases, the J end lost 2 bases, and 12 bases lay between the germline ends. The CDR3 spans 14 residues. Germline-derived CDR1 and CDR2 are SGHRS and YFSETQ. The CDR3 spells CASSSPGGTYEQYF. The CDR3 DNA follows: TGCGCCAGCAGCTCTCCCGGGGGTACCTACGAGCAGTACTTC.

The chain has TRBV27 and TRBJ1-6; D is unresolved. Per germline, CDR1 MNHEY and CDR2 SMNVEV (reference sequence). This CDR3 is built from 16 residues. Trimming removed 5 bases at V and 3 bases at J, with 14 bases between. The CDR3 loop is CASSPLFGYYNSPLHF. The CDR3 DNA is TGTGCCAGCAGTCCTCTTTTCGGGTACTATAATTCACCCCTCCACTTT.

The chain couples TRBV9 to TRBJ1-1, with 8 bases fitting TRBD1. The CDR3 totals 16 residues. Germline CDR1 SGDLS, CDR2 YYNGEE. V lost 3 bases, J lost 4 bases, and 11 bases stayed unmatched. CDR3 residues: CASSGSGGSWVTEAFF. The CDR3 DNA reads TGTGCCAGCAGCGGATCAGGGGGCAGTTGGGTCACTGAAGCTTTCTTT.